What follows are 3 T cell receptor beta chains derived from one specimen sequenced in a study of Graves' ophthalmopathy and Graves' hyperthyroidism. Amplified TCR beta CDR3 regions were obtained using RNA transcripts as template. Amplification began with first-round RT-PCR using HTBI primers, then second-round multiplex PCR was performed. MiXCR was run by TCRdb on the multiplex PCR reads, yielding one entry per CDR3 protein. Of roughly 400,000 distinct CDR3 sequences listed, about a sixth are singletons. Specimen: peripheral blood. Receptors originate from an adult woman with stable Graves' hyperthyroidism.

This clonotype came up many times. V is TRBV6-5 and J is TRBJ1-1; no clear D. This CDR3 is 16 amino acids long. V was clipped by 0 bases and J by 0 bases, with 11 bases between them. The V gene's germline CDR1 is MNHEY and CDR2 SVGAGI. In nucleotides, the CDR3 is TGTGCCAGCAGTTACTCGTCCGCACAGATGAACACTGAAGCTTTCTTT. This translates into CASSYSSAQMNTEAFF.

This clonotype was recorded at least ten times. V gene TRBV7-2 combines with J gene TRBJ2-2; TRBD2 matches at 14 bases. The junction had 9 bases not matched to a gene; V was cut back by 5 bases and J by 1 base. CDR3 size: 19 residues. The germline V gene encodes CDR1 SGHTA and CDR2 FQGNSA. Here the CDR3 reads CASSRRRTSGRLNTGELFF. In nucleotides, the CDR3 is TGTGCCAGCAGCCGCCGCCGGACTAGCGGGAGGTTGAACACCGGGGAGCTGTTTTTT.

In this sample, this clonotype turned up many times. This rearrangement joins TRBV6-5 to TRBJ2-7, with TRBD1 identical over 7 bases. This CDR3 is built from 15 residues. V lost 4 bases and J lost 0; bases outside the gene matches: 6. Germline V gene sequence: CDR1 MNHEY, CDR2 SVGAGI. Here the CDR3 reads CASSLQGPTSYEQYF. The CDR3 nucleotides are TGTGCCAGCAGTTTACAGGGGCCCACCTCCTACGAGCAGTACTTC.